The 13 T cell receptor beta chains in this list originate from one sample, sequenced in a study of tumour-infiltrating T cells in Burkitt lymphoma. Produced via immunoSEQ multiplex PCR; TCRdb's table is partial and in-frame only. The table lists about 7,100 clones, around 70% of them singletons. The sample taken for sequencing was tumor tissue. All receptors come from a human donor with diffuse large B-cell lymphoma.

This clone was recorded only once. J is TRBJ1-2 and V is TRBV5-4; D not certain. V lost 1 base and J 4 bases, leaving 8 bases between the germline ends. The CDR3 runs to 13 residues. Germline values: CDR1 SGHNT, CDR2 YYREEE (reference sequence). The CDR3 DNA reads TGTGCCAGCAGCTTGAGCCAGTCCTATGGCTACACCTTC. Amino acid sequence: CASSLSQSYGYTF.

For the CDR3, the DNA is TGTGCCAGCAGCCAAGAAGGGGGAACCGGGGAGCTGTTTTTT. Protein: CASSQEGGTGELFF. The rearrangement joins TRBV14 to TRBJ2-2; D is perhaps TRBD1 (6 bases). The V gene lost 0 bases and the J gene lost 5 bases, with 7 bases spanning the gap. Germline CDR1 reads SGHDN; CDR2 reads FVKESK. The CDR3 has 14 residues.

V gene TRBV7-9 combines with J gene TRBJ2-1; D gene unclear. Trimming stripped 3 bases from V and 3 bases from J, with 3 bases between. The CDR3 runs 12 residues. CDR1 SEHNR and CDR2 FQNEAQ come from the germline V gene (reference sequence). This CDR3 is CASSLGYNEQFF. CDR3 nucleotides: TGTGCCAGCAGCTTGGGCTACAATGAGCAGTTCTTC.

The genes are TRBV27 and TRBJ2-7; the match to TRBD2 covers 10 bases. Germline CDR1 and CDR2: MNHEY and SMNVEV (reference sequence). The V segment lost 4 bases and the J segment 0 bases; nucleotides outside the gene matches: 6. There are 16 residues in the CDR3. CDR3 coding DNA: TGTGCCAGCAGTTCCTTTAGCGGGGGGACCTCCTACGAGCAGTACTTC. It is translated as CASSSFSGGTSYEQYF.

The gene calls are TRBV4-3 and TRBJ2-7, with D perhaps matching TRBD1 or TRBD2 (6 bases each). V was shortened by 0 bases and J by 3 bases, with 12 bases between the two germline ends. Germline assignment: CDR1 LGHNA and CDR2 YSLEER. CDR3 length: 15 amino acids. CDR3 sequence (DNA): TGCGCCAGCAGCCAAGAGGAGGGGGGATTCTACGAGCAGTACTTC. It codes for CASSQEEGGFYEQYF.

The chain has TRBV29-1 and TRBJ2-1; 12 bases align to TRBD1. Trimming at V came to 5 bases and at J to 5 bases, leaving 7 bases not matched to a gene. Germline V gene lookup returns CDR1 SQVTM and CDR2 ANQGSEA. The CDR3 has 15 amino acids. CDR3 residues: CSVPAGTGGHNEQFF. CDR3 coding DNA: TGCAGCGTTCCTGCGGGGACAGGGGGCCACAATGAGCAGTTCTTC.

The chain uses TRBV9 and TRBJ1-1; tentatively, D is TRBD1 (5 bases). The germline CDR1 and CDR2 sequences are SGDLS and YYNGEE. The V and J ends lost 4 bases and 0 bases respectively, with 13 bases between them. The CDR3 extends over 15 amino acids. This CDR3 reads CASSSPGGLNTEAFF. The CDR3 coding sequence is TGTGCCAGCAGCTCCCCGGGGGGATTGAACACTGAAGCTTTCTTT.

This chain links TRBV19 with TRBJ1-2; D remains unclear. V was shortened by 2 bases and J by 5 bases, with 12 bases between the two germline ends. CDR1 and CDR2 (germline): LNHDA, SQIVND (reference sequence). The CDR3 has 14 amino acids. The CDR3 here is CASSIREGRYGYTF. DNA for the CDR3: TGTGCCAGTAGTATAAGGGAAGGAAGGTATGGCTACACCTTC.

In its sample, this clone was seen once. The rearrangement links TRBV10-3 to TRBJ2-7; D tentatively reads TRBD1 or TRBD2 (5 bases each). CDR1 ENHRY and CDR2 SYGVKD come from the germline V gene. Trimming removed 5 bases at V and 5 bases at J, with 19 bases between. CDR3 size: 15 residues. In nucleotides, the CDR3 is TGTGCCATCAGTCCTAAAGAGGGGTGGTGGAACGAGCAGTACTTC. Translated: CAISPKEGWWNEQYF.

This chain joins TRBV6-6 and TRBJ2-6, with D perhaps matching TRBD2 (5 bases). CDR1 and CDR2 (germline): MNHNY, SVGAGI (reference sequence). Trimming stripped 5 bases from V and 9 bases from J, with 11 bases between. The CDR3 has 13 amino acids. CDR3: CASSGRAGNVLTF. In DNA, the CDR3 is TGTGCCAGCAGTGGCCGGGCGGGCAACGTCCTGACTTTC.

This clone is categorized as large (0.1 to 1%). V is TRBV4-1 and J is TRBJ2-1, with D perhaps matching TRBD1 (5 bases). Germline V CDR1 and CDR2: MGHRA, YSYEKL. This CDR3 has 12 amino acids. V dropped 1 base and J dropped 9 bases, with 7 bases sitting between them. DNA of the CDR3: TGCGCCAGCAGCCAAGCAGGGATTGAGCAGTTCTTC. Translation gives CASSQAGIEQFF.

The chain carries TRBV27 and TRBJ2-5, with 8 bases fitting TRBD1. Germline assignment: CDR1 MNHEY and CDR2 SMNVEV (reference sequence). V lost 6 bases and J lost 1; bases outside the gene matches: 4. The CDR3 totals 14 residues. CDR3 nucleotide sequence: TGTGCCAGCAGCCGTGACAGGGGCCAAGAGACCCAGTACTTC. As protein: CASSRDRGQETQYF.

This rearrangement joins TRBV11-2 to TRBJ1-5, with TRBD1 as a possible D gene (5 bases). The germline V gene encodes CDR1 SGHAT and CDR2 FQNNGV. V lost 3 bases to trimming and J lost 5 bases, with 11 bases between them. The CDR3 consists of 14 residues. The CDR3 DNA reads as TGTGCCAGCAGCTTGGCGGGGCCCCATCAGCCCCAGCATTTT. This translates into CASSLAGPHQPQHF.